This T cell receptor (beta chain) was sequenced during a study of CD8+ T cells in alopecia areata. Reverse transcription of extracted RNA yielded cDNA, which provided the sequencing template. TCRdb's copy holds only in-frame clones and misses some; the assay was immunoSEQ multiplex PCR. The sample comprises around 140,000 clones, approximately 49% of which are singletons, and 0.95% to 1% rests with the top ten. CDR1 and CDR2 (germline): SGHTA, FQGNSA. The CDR3 runs 11 residues. Trimming left V 3 bases short and J 8 bases short, with 7 bases between. Points from the study as a whole: Scalp sample sequencing also detects resident alphabeta T cells of normal skin.

Points on this clone: Its antigen is not identified.

This receptor was obtained from a human donor with alopecia areata. Here the sequenced sample was CD4+ T cells sorted from blood, taken at week 0. V usage is TRBV7-2 and J usage is TRBJ2-5; D unresolved. The CDR3 protein is CASSFADTQYF. In DNA form, the CDR3 reads TGTGCCAGCAGCTTTGCGGACACCCAGTACTTC.